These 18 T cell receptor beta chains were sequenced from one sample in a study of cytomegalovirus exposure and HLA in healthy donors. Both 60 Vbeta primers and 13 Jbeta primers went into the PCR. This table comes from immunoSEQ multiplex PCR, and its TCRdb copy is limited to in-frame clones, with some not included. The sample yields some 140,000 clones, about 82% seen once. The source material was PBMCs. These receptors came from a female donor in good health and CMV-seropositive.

CDR3 nucleotide sequence: TGTGCCAGCGGCCCACAGGGTAGTCTAGCGGGAGCCTACAATGAGCAGTTCTTC. As protein: CASGPQGSLAGAYNEQFF. The chain employs TRBV7-2 and TRBJ2-1; 10 bases line up with TRBD2. V was pared by 8 bases and J by 2 bases, with 15 bases of the junction left unmatched. Germline V gene data show CDR1 as SGHTA and CDR2 as FQGNSA. The CDR3 covers 18 residues. Combining the CDR3 with reference TRBV7-2 and TRBJ2-1 gives the whole variable domain GAGVSQSPSNKVTEKGKDVELRCDPISGHTALYWYRQSLGQGLEFLIYFQGNSAPDKSGLPSDRFSAERTGGSVSTLTIQRTQQEDSAVYLCASGPQGSLAGAYNEQFFGPGTRLTVL.

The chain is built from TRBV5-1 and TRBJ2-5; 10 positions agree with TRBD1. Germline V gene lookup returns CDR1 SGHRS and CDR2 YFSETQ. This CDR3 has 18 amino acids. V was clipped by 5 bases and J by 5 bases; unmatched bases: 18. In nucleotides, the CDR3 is TGCGCCAGCAGTTTCCCGGGACAGGGGCCTTCCGCCCGGGAGACCCAGTACTTC. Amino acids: CASSFPGQGPSARETQYF.

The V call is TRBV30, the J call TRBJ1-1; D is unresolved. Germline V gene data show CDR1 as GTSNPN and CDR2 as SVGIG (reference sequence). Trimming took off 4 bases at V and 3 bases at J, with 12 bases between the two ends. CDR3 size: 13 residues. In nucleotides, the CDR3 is TGTGCCTGGAACCCCACCAGTTACACTGAAGCTTTCTTT. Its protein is CAWNPTSYTEAFF.

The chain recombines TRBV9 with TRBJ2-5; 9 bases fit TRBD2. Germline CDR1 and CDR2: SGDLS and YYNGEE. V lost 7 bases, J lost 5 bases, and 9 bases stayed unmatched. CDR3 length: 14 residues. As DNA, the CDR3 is TGTGCCAGCGGAGGCGGGGGGGCCGTGGAGACCCAGTACTTC. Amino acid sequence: CASGGGGAVETQYF.

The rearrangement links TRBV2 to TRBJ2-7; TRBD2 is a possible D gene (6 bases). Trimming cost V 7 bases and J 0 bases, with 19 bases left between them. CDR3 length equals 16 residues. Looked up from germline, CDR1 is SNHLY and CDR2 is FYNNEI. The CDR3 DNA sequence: TGTGCCAGCACTAAGGGACTTCCAGGAACCTCCTACGAGCAGTACTTC. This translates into CASTKGLPGTSYEQYF.

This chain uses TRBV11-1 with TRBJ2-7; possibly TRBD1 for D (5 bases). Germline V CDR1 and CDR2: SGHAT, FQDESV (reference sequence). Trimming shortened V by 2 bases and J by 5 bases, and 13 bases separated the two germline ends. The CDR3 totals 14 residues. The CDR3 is CASSLKTEWDEQYF. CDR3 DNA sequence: TGTGCCAGCAGCTTAAAGACAGAATGGGACGAGCAGTACTTC.

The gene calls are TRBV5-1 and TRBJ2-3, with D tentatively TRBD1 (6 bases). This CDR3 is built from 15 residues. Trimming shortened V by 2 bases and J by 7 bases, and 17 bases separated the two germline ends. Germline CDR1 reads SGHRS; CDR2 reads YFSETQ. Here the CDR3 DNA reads TGCGCCAGCAGCTTTGGGCACGGGACACGGAATACGCAGTATTTT. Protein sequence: CASSFGHGTRNTQYF.

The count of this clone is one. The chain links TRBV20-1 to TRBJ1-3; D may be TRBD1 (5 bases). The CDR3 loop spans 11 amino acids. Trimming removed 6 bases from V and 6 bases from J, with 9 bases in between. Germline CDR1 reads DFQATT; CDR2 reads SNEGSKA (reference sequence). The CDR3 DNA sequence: TGCAGTGCCCTCAGGGAAAACACCATATATTTT. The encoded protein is CSALRENTIYF.

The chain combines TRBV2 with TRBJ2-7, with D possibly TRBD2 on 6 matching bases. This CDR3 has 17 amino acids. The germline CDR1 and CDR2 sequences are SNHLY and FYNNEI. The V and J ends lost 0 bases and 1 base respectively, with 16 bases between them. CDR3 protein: CASSEAPIGRGSYEQYF. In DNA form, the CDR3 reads TGTGCCAGCAGTGAAGCGCCGATCGGGAGAGGGTCCTACGAGCAGTACTTC.

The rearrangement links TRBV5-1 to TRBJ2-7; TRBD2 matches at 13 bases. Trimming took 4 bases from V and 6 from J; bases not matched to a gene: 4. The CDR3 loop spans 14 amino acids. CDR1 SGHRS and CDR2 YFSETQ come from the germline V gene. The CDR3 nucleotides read TGCGCCAGCAGCAGGACTAGCGGGGGTTCCGAGCAGTACTTC. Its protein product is CASSRTSGGSEQYF.

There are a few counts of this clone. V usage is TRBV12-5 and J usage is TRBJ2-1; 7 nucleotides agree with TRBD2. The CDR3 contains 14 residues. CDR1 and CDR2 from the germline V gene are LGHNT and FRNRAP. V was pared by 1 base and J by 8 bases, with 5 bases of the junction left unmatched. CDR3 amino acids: CASGLDSRGDEQFF. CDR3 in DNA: TGTGCTAGTGGTTTGGACTCCCGGGGGGATGAGCAGTTCTTC. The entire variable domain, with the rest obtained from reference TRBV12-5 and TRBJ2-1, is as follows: DARVTQTPRHKVTEMGQEVTMRCQPILGHNTVFWYRQTMMQGLELLAYFRNRAPLDDSGMPKDRFSAEMPDATLATLKIQPSEPRDSAVYFCASGLDSRGDEQFFGPGTRLTVL.

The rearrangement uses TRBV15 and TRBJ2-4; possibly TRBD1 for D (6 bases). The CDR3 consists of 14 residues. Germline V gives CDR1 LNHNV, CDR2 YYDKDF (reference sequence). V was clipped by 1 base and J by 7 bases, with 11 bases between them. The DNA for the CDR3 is TGTGCCACCAGCAGAGGGGGGCAGGCCAACATTCAGTACTTC. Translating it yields CATSRGGQANIQYF.

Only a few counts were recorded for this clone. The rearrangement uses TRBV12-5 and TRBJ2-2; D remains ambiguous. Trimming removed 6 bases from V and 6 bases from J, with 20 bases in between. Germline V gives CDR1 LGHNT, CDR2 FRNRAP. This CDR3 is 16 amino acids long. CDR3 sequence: CASGPMGRLGSGELFF. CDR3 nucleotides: TGTGCTAGTGGACCCATGGGCAGGCTGGGTTCCGGGGAGCTGTTTTTT.

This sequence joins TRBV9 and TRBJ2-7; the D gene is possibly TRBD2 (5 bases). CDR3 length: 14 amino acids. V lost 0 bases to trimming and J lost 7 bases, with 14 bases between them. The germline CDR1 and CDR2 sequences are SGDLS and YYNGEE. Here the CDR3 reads CASSVVAGSLEQYF. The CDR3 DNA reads TGTGCCAGCAGCGTAGTGGCGGGTTCCCTGGAGCAGTACTTC.

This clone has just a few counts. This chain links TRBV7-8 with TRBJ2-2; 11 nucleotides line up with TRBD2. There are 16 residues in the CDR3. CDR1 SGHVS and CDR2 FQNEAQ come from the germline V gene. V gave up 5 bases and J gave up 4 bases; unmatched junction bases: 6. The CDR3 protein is CASSLTSGGFTGELFF. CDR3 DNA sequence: TGTGCCAGCAGCCTCACTAGCGGGGGTTTCACCGGGGAGCTGTTTTTT.

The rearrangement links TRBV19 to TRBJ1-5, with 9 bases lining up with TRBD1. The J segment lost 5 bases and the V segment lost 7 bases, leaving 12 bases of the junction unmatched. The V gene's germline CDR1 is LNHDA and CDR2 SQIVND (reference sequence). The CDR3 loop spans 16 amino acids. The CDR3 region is CASTPPSTGGYQPQHF. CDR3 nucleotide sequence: TGTGCCAGTACCCCCCCCTCGACAGGGGGATATCAGCCCCAGCATTTT.

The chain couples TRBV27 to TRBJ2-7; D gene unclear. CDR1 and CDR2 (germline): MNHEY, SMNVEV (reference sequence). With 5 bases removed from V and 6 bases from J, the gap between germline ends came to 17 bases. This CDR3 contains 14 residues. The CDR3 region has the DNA TGTGCCAGCAGTCTAACGGATGCGACAACCGAGCAGTACTTC. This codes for CASSLTDATTEQYF.

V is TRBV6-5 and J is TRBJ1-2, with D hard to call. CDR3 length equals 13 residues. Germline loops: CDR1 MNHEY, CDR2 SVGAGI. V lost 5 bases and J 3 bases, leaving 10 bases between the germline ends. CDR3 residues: CASSLQLYYGYTF. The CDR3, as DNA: TGTGCCAGCAGTCTACAGCTTTACTATGGCTACACCTTC.